This is a list of T cell receptor beta chains from one sample in a study of T-cell reconstitution after alpha-beta-depleted transplantation in children. MiXCR was run by TCRdb on the PCR reads, yielding one entry per CDR3 protein. The table lists about 460,000 distinct CDR3 sequences, around 12% of them singletons. The sample here was PBMCs from the stem cell graft donor, taken from the stem cell graft. These receptors were obtained from a human donor who donated a stem cell graft to a child with combined immunodeficiency. The CDR3 runs from the conserved cysteine through the conserved F or W. A D gene is named only where the DNA matches it firmly. Only part of the rows carry a size: once, few, many, or a class if the clone is expanded.

abundance	d_gene	v_gene	j_gene	CDR3aa	CDR3nt
many	TRBD1	TRBV4-2	TRBJ2-1	CASSRGQGATIEQFF	TGTGCCAGCAGCCGAGGACAGGGGGCAACCATTGAGCAGTTCTTC
few	.	TRBV5-6	TRBJ2-7	CASSQVLWGKYEQYF	TGTGCCAGCAGCCAGGTTTTGTGGGGGAAATACGAGCAGTACTTC
.	.	TRBV4-3	TRBJ2-7	CASSQDREYEQYF	TGCGCCAGCAGCCAAGACAGGGAATACGAGCAGTACTTC
.	.	TRBV19	TRBJ1-4	CASNEGSANEKLFF	TGTGCCAGTAATGAGGGATCCGCGAATGAAAAACTGTTTTTT
few	.	TRBV11-2	TRBJ2-7	CASSQDTGSYEQYF	TGTGCCAGCAGCCAAGACACTGGGTCCTACGAGCAGTACTTC
.	.	TRBV5-1	TRBJ2-1	CASSSSGLYNEQFF	TGCGCCAGCAGCTCGTCGGGCCTTTACAATGAGCAGTTCTTC
.	.	TRBV20-1	TRBJ1-5	CSAREGVDQPQHF	TGCAGTGCTAGAGAGGGAGTTGATCAGCCCCAGCATTTT
many	.	TRBV12-3/TRBV12-4	TRBJ2-2	CASSTDFYTGELFF	TGTGCCAGCAGTACAGATTTCTACACCGGGGAGCTGTTTTTT
few	TRBD2	TRBV12-3/TRBV12-4	TRBJ2-7	CASSRRTTSVSSYEQYF	TGTGCCAGCAGTCGACGAACAACTAGCGTAAGCTCCTACGAGCAGTACTTC
.	.	TRBV18	TRBJ2-1	CASSPGSGVREQFF	TGTGCCAGCTCCCCAGGTAGCGGAGTCCGTGAGCAGTTCTTC
many	TRBD2	TRBV2	TRBJ2-3	CASSSYLAETTDTQYF	TGTGCCAGCAGTTCTTATCTAGCGGAGACCACAGATACGCAGTATTTT
many	TRBD1	TRBV12-3/TRBV12-4	TRBJ1-2	CASSFGDRVYGYTF	TGTGCCAGCAGTTTTGGGGACAGGGTATATGGCTACACCTTC
.	TRBD1	TRBV24-1	TRBJ1-4	CATRDRGSEKLFF	TGTGCCACCAGGGACAGGGGGTCTGAAAAACTGTTTTTT
few	.	TRBV5-4	TRBJ2-2	CASSLAGTRATGELFF	TGTGCCAGCAGCTTAGCCGGGACGCGAGCCACCGGGGAGCTGTTTTTT
few	TRBD2	TRBV7-3	TRBJ2-1	CASSRDHSGASSYNEQFF	TGTGCCAGCAGCAGGGATCATAGCGGGGCTAGCTCCTACAATGAGCAGTTCTTC
.	.	TRBV15	TRBJ1-2	CATSRDPLGGNTF	TGTGCCACCAGCAGAGATCCCCTAGGGGGGAACACCTTC
many	.	TRBV10-3	TRBJ2-2	CAISESTVGELFF	TGTGCCATCAGTGAGTCGACGGTCGGGGAGCTGTTTTTT
few	TRBD1	TRBV11-2	TRBJ2-7	CASSFYGLMPGQGTSYEQYF	TGTGCCAGCAGCTTTTATGGGCTTATGCCGGGACAGGGAACGTCCTACGAGCAGTACTTC
many	TRBD1	TRBV12-3/TRBV12-4	TRBJ2-3	CASSRGQTDKDTQYF	TGTGCCAGCAGCCGGGGACAGACCGACAAAGATACGCAGTATTTT
.	.	TRBV30	TRBJ1-1	CAWSAKNTEAFF	TGTGCCTGGAGTGCGAAGAACACTGAAGCTTTCTTT
few	.	TRBV29-1	TRBJ2-5	CSVEHGETQYF	TGCAGCGTTGAGCACGGAGAGACCCAGTACTTC
few	TRBD2	TRBV12-3/TRBV12-4	TRBJ2-2	CASSNQLAGVAGELFF	TGTGCCAGCAGTAATCAACTAGCGGGGGTGGCCGGGGAGCTGTTTTTT
.	TRBD2	TRBV30	TRBJ2-7	CAWNLPIVGTGGNEQYF	TGTGCCTGGAACCTGCCCATCGTGGGGACGGGAGGTAACGAGCAGTACTTC
few	.	TRBV29-1	TRBJ2-5	CSVVAPRGQETQYF	TGCAGCGTTGTGGCTCCCCGGGGGCAAGAGACCCAGTACTTC
few	.	TRBV6-1	TRBJ2-5	CASTPPGGIETQYF	TGTGCCAGCACCCCCCCCGGAGGGATTGAGACCCAGTACTTC
few	.	TRBV7-2	TRBJ2-1	CASSYNPPYNEQFF	TGTGCCAGCAGCTACAACCCCCCCTACAATGAGCAGTTCTTC
.	.	TRBV20-1	TRBJ1-3	CSARDQSGPGNTIYF	TGCAGTGCTAGAGACCAATCGGGTCCTGGAAACACCATATATTTT
once	.	TRBV19	TRBJ2-7	CASSTSGTDSYEQYF	TGTGCCAGTAGTACTTCCGGGACGGACTCCTACGAGCAGTACTTC
few	.	TRBV29-1	TRBJ2-3	CSVKAEGLDTQYF	TGCAGCGTTAAGGCCGAGGGATTAGATACGCAGTATTTT
few	.	TRBV6-5	TRBJ2-3	CASSYLGSGADTQYF	TGTGCCAGCAGTTACCTAGGATCCGGGGCAGATACGCAGTATTTT
.	.	TRBV7-9	TRBJ1-1	CASFSTRGSTEAFF	TGTGCCAGCTTTTCAACCAGGGGAAGCACTGAAGCTTTCTTT
many	TRBD1	TRBV4-3	TRBJ2-7	CASSQTDRVSYEQYF	TGCGCCAGCAGCCAAACGGACAGGGTCTCCTACGAGCAGTACTTC
.	TRBD1	TRBV5-1	TRBJ2-1	CASSLRQGGDEQFF	TGCGCCAGCAGCTTGAGACAGGGGGGCGATGAGCAGTTCTTC
few	.	TRBV12-3/TRBV12-4	TRBJ1-5	CASRRDSNQPQHF	TGTGCCAGCAGGAGGGATAGCAATCAGCCCCAGCATTTT
once	TRBD1	TRBV4-2	TRBJ2-1	CAMGLVAGTGDSYNEQFF	TGTGCCATGGGCTTGGTTGCCGGGACAGGGGATTCCTACAATGAGCAGTTCTTC